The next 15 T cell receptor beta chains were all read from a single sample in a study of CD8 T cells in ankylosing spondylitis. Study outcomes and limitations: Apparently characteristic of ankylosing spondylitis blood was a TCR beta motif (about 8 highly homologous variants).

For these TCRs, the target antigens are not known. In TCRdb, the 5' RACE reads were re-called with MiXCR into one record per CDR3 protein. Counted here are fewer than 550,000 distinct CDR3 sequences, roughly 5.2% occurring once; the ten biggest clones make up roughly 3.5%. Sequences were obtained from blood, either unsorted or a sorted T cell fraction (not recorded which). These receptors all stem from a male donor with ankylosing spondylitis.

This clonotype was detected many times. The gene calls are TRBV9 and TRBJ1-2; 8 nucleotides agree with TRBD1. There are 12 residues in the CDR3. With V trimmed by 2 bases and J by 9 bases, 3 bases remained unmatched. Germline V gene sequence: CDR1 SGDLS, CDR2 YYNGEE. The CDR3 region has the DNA TGTGCCAGCAGCGTTGGACAGGGACGCTACACCTTC. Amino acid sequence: CASSVGQGRYTF. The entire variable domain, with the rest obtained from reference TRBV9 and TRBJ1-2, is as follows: DSGVTQTPKHLITATGQRVTLRCSPRSGDLSVYWYQQSLDQGLQFLIQYYNGEERAKGNILERFSAQQFPDLHSELNLSSLELGDSALYFCASSVGQGRYTFGSGTRLTVV.

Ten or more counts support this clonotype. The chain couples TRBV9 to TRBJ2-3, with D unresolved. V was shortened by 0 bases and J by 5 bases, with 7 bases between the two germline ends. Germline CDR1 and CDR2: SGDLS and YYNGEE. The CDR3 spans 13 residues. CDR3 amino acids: CASSVAGEDTQYF. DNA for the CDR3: TGTGCCAGCAGCGTAGCTGGGGAAGATACGCAGTATTTT. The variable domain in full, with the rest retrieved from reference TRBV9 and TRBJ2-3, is DSGVTQTPKHLITATGQRVTLRCSPRSGDLSVYWYQQSLDQGLQFLIQYYNGEERAKGNILERFSAQQFPDLHSELNLSSLELGDSALYFCASSVAGEDTQYFGPGTRLTVL.

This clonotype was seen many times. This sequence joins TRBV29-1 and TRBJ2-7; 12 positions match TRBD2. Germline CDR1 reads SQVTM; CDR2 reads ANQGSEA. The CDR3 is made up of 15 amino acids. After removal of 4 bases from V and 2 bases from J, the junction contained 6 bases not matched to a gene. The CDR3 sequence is CSVASGRARTYEQYF. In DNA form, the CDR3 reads TGCAGCGTTGCTAGCGGGAGGGCCAGGACCTACGAGCAGTACTTC.

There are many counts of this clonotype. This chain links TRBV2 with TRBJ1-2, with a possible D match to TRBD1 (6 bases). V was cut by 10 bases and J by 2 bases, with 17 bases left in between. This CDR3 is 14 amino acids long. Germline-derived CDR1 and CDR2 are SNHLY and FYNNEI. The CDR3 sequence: CAKLEGQQNYGYTF. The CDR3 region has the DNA TGTGCCAAGCTCGAAGGACAGCAAAACTATGGCTACACCTTC.

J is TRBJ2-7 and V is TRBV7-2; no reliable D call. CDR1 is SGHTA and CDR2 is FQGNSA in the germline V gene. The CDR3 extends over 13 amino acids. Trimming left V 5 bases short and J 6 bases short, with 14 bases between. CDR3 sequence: CASSLRVEGEQYF. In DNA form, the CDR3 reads TGTGCCAGCAGCCTAAGAGTTGAAGGCGAGCAGTACTTC.

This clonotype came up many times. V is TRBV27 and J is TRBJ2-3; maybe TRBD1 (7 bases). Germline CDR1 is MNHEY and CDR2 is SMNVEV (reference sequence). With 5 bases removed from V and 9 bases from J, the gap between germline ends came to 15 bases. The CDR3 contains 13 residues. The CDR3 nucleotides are TGTGCCAGCAGTCCCCGGGGGACAGTAACGCAGTATTTT. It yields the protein CASSPRGTVTQYF.

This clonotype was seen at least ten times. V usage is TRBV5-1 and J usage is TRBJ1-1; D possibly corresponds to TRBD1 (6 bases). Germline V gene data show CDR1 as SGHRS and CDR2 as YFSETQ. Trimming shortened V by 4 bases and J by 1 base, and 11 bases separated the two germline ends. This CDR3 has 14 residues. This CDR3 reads CASSQTTGNTEAFF. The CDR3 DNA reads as TGCGCCAGCAGCCAAACGACAGGGAACACTGAAGCTTTCTTT. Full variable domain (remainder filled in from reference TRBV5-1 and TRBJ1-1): KAGVTQTPRYLIKTRGQQVTLSCSPISGHRSVSWYQQTPGQGLQFLFEYFSETQRNKGNFPGRFSGRQFSNSRSEMNVSTLELGDSALYLCASSQTTGNTEAFFGQGTRLTVV.

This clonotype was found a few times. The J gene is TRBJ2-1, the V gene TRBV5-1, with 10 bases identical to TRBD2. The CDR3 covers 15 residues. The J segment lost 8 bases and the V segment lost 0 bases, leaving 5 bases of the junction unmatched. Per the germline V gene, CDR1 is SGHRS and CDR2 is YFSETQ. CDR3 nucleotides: TGCGCCAGCAGCTTGGGACTAGCGGGTGGCCATGAGCAGTTCTTC. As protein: CASSLGLAGGHEQFF.

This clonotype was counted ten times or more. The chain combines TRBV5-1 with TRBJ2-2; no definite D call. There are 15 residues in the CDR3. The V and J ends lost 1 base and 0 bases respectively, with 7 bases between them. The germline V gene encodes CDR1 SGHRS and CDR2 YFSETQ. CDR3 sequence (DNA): TGCGCCAGCAGCTTGAGGTACCCGAACACCGGGGAGCTGTTTTTT. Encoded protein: CASSLRYPNTGELFF. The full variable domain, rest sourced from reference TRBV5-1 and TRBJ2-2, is KAGVTQTPRYLIKTRGQQVTLSCSPISGHRSVSWYQQTPGQGLQFLFEYFSETQRNKGNFPGRFSGRQFSNSRSEMNVSTLELGDSALYLCASSLRYPNTGELFFGEGSRLTVL.

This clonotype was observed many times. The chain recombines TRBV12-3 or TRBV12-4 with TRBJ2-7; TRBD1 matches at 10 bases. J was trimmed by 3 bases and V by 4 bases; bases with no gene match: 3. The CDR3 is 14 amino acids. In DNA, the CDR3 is TGTGCCAGCAGTTCCGGGACAGGGGACTACGAGCAGTACTTC. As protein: CASSSGTGDYEQYF.

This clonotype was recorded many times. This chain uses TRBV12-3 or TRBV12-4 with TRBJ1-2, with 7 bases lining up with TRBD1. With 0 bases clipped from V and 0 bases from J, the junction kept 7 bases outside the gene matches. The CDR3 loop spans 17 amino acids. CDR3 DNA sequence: TGTGCCAGCAGTTTAGCGCGGGGGCAGGGGGCTAACTATGGCTACACCTTC. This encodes CASSLARGQGANYGYTF.

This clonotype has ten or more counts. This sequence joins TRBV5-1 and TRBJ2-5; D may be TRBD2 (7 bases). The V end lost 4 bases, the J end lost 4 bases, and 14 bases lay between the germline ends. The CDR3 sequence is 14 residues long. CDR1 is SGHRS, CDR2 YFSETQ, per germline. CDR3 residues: CASSRNREGETQYF. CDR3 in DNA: TGCGCCAGCAGCCGTAACAGGGAGGGAGAGACCCAGTACTTC.

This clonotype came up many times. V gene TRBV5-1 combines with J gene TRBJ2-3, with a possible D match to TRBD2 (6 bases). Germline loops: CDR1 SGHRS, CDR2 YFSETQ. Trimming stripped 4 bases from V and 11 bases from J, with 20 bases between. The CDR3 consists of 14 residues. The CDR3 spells CASSPRGEAGMQYF. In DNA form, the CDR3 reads TGCGCCAGCAGCCCCCGGGGAGAGGCGGGGATGCAGTATTTT.

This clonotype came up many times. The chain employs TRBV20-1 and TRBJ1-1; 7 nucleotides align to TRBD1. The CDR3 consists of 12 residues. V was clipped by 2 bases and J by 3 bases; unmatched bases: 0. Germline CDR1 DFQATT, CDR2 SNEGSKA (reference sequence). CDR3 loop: CSARQGDTEAFF. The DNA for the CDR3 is TGCAGTGCTAGACAGGGGGACACTGAAGCTTTCTTT.

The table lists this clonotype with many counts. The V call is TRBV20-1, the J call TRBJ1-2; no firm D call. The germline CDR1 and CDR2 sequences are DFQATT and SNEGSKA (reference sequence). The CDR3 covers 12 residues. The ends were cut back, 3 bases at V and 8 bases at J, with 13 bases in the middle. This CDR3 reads CSASGTAMGYTF. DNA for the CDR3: TGCAGTGCTAGTGGTACGGCGATGGGCTACACCTTC.